This is a list of T cell receptor beta chains from one sample in a study of shared clonotypes between healthy human individuals. Libraries were prepared by immunoSEQ multiplex PCR; TCRdb keeps only in-frame clonotypes and omits some of them. The table shows some 2,100,000 clones, with around 95% occurring only once. The sample was naive CD4+ T cells sorted from blood. The receptors here all came from a man aged 18 to 35 in good health. Each CDR3 is given with its conserved first and last residue. The D gene is left open where the match is weak. Size tells how often a clone was seen (once, few, many) or the class of an expanded clone, and some rows leave it out.

CDR3: CASSPTRGVTYEQYF; DNA: TGCGCCAGCAGTCCTACTAGGGGGGTTACCTACGAGCAGTACTTC; J: TRBJ2-7; D: .; V: TRBV4-1; size: .
CDR3: CASSLGSLGGHYGYTF; DNA: TGTGCCAGCAGTTTAGGGTCCCTGGGCGGTCACTATGGCTACACCTTC; J: TRBJ1-2; D: .; V: TRBV28; size: .
CDR3: CASSRGRQETQYF; DNA: TGTGCCAGCAGCCGCGGCCGTCAAGAGACCCAGTACTTC; J: TRBJ2-5; D: .; V: TRBV11-2; size: .
CDR3: CASSRTGRGGELFF; DNA: TGTGCCAGCAGTCGGACAGGACGGGGCGGGGAGCTGTTTTTT; J: TRBJ2-2; D: TRBD1; V: TRBV6-5; size: once
CDR3: CASSSQSDTQYF; DNA: TGTGCCAGCTCATCTCAGTCAGATACGCAGTATTTT; J: TRBJ2-3; D: .; V: TRBV18; size: .
CDR3: CASSDRERYGYTF; DNA: TGTGCCAGCTCTGACAGGGAACGATATGGCTACACCTTC; J: TRBJ1-2; D: TRBD1; V: TRBV18; size: .
CDR3: CASMTARDTIYF; DNA: TGTGCCAGCATGACAGCGAGAGACACCATATATTTT; J: TRBJ1-3; D: .; V: TRBV28; size: .
CDR3: CASSLSGTESKLDEQYF; DNA: TGTGCCAGCAGCTTGTCCGGGACAGAGTCTAAGCTGGACGAGCAGTACTTC; J: TRBJ2-7; D: TRBD1; V: TRBV11-3; size: .
CDR3: CASSPSPSYEQYF; DNA: TGTGCCAGCAGCCCCTCCCCTTCCTACGAGCAGTACTTC; J: TRBJ2-7; D: .; V: TRBV7-3; size: .
CDR3: CASSIIPSSTDTQYF; DNA: TGTGCCAGTAGTATAATCCCCTCTAGCACAGATACGCAGTATTTT; J: TRBJ2-3; D: .; V: TRBV19; size: .
CDR3: CASSQVSRGGTSSYNSPLHF; DNA: TGCGCCAGCAGCCAAGTGTCTAGGGGAGGGACCTCCTCCTATAATTCACCCCTCCACTTT; J: TRBJ1-6; D: .; V: TRBV4-1; size: once